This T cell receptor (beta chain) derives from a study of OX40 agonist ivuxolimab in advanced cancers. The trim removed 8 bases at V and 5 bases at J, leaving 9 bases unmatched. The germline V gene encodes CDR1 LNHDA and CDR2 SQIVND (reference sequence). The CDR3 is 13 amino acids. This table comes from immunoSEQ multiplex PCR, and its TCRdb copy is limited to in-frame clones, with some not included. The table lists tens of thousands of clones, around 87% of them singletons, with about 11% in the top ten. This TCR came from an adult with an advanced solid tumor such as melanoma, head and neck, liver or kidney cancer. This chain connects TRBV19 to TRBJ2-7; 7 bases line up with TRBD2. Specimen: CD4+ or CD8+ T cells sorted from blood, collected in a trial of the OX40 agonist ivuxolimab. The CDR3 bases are TGTGCCAGTGCGGGGGACCCTAAAGACGAGCAGTACTTC. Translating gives CASAGDPKDEQYF.